These 26 T cell receptor beta chains were sequenced from one sample in a study of T cells in Graves' hyperthyroidism and ophthalmopathy. What was amplified from RNA transcripts were TCR beta CDR3 regions. During a first-round RT-PCR of the TCR CDR3, the HTBI primer set was used. One entry per CDR3 protein, called by TCRdb with MiXCR from the multiplex PCR reads. The table shows 300,000 to 400,000 distinct CDR3 sequences, with roughly 20% occurring only once. Sequenced sample: blood. Every receptor here comes from a man between 18 and 35 years old with Graves' ophthalmopathy.

This clonotype appeared many times. V gene TRBV28 combines with J gene TRBJ2-3, with D perhaps matching TRBD1 (5 bases). The germline V gene has CDR1 MDHEN and CDR2 SYDVKM. The length of the CDR3 is 14 residues. V lost 5 bases and J lost 0, with 9 bases in between. The CDR3 DNA sequence: TGTGCCAGCAGTCGACAGTCTAGCACAGATACGCAGTATTTT. The encoded protein is CASSRQSSTDTQYF. The whole variable domain, filled in from reference TRBV28 and TRBJ2-3, reads DVKVTQSSRYLVKRTGEKVFLECVQDMDHENMFWYRQDPGLGLRLIYFSYDVKMKEKGDIPEGYSVSREKKERFSLILESASTNQTSMYLCASSRQSSTDTQYFGPGTRLTVL.

The chain employs TRBV15 and TRBJ1-6; D is uncertain. V lost 1 base and J 6 bases, leaving 13 bases between the germline ends. CDR3 length: 16 amino acids. The V gene's germline CDR1 is LNHNV and CDR2 YYDKDF (reference sequence). For the CDR3, the DNA is TGTGCCACCAGCAGAGTCGGGGAGGGCCTTAATTCACCCCTCCACTTT. This encodes CATSRVGEGLNSPLHF.

This clonotype was seen only a few times. V is TRBV18 and J is TRBJ1-2; 7 positions match TRBD1. Germline CDR1 and CDR2: KGHSH and LQKENI. J gave up 3 bases and V 3 bases, and 4 bases lay outside the gene matches. This CDR3 has 14 residues. CDR3 nucleotide sequence: TGTGCCAGCTCACCGTCGACAGGGTACTATGGCTACACCTTC. It is translated as CASSPSTGYYGYTF.

This clonotype turned up a few times. The chain is built from TRBV6-6 and TRBJ1-6; no reliable D call. Trimming took off 2 bases at V and 6 bases at J, with 5 bases between the two ends. CDR1 MNHNY and CDR2 SVGAGI come from the germline V gene (reference sequence). This CDR3 has 13 residues. The CDR3 loop reads CASSYSGNSPLHF. The CDR3 DNA reads TGTGCCAGCAGTTACAGTGGTAATTCACCCCTCCACTTT.

The rearrangement uses TRBV7-9 and TRBJ2-7; tentative D call: TRBD1 (6 bases). Trimming left V 5 bases short and J 7 bases short, with 21 bases between. The germline CDR1 and CDR2 sequences are SEHNR and FQNEAQ (reference sequence). This CDR3 is 15 amino acids long. The CDR3 reads CASSQDKGGSWEQYF. Written as DNA, the CDR3 is TGTGCCAGCAGCCAAGATAAAGGGGGATCCTGGGAGCAGTACTTC.

Many counts were recorded for this clonotype. The chain uses TRBV7-9 and TRBJ2-3; TRBD2 matches at 7 bases. V lost 5 bases to trimming and J lost 2 bases; unmatched junction nucleotides: 4. Looked up from germline, CDR1 is SEHNR and CDR2 is FQNEAQ (reference sequence). This CDR3 has 14 residues. For the CDR3, the DNA is TGTGCCAGCAGCCCGGGGGGATTCACAGATACGCAGTATTTT. Its translation: CASSPGGFTDTQYF.

This clonotype was detected many times. This rearrangement joins TRBV2 to TRBJ2-1; D ambiguous. Germline loops: CDR1 SNHLY, CDR2 FYNNEI. V was pared by 2 bases and J by 4 bases, with 3 bases between. The CDR3 totals 12 residues. CDR3 DNA: TGTGCCAGCAGTGAACCTTACAATGAGCAGTTCTTC. Its translation is CASSEPYNEQFF.

As concerns this clonotype: Compared with germline, one end of the junction differs, possibly owing to a read error. The gene calls are TRBV7-3 and TRBJ2-5; D unclear. Germline V lookup: CDR1 SGHTA, CDR2 FQGTGA. The length of the CDR3 is 15 residues. Here the CDR3 reads CASSSGHSPVETQYF. The DNA for the CDR3 is TGCGCCAGCAGCTCAGGCCACAGCCCAGTAGAGACCCAGTACTTC.

This clonotype was picked up many times. The chain combines TRBV2 with TRBJ1-4, with D unclear. The V end lost 1 base, the J end lost 4 bases, and 7 bases lay between the germline ends. Germline V lookup: CDR1 SNHLY, CDR2 FYNNEI. There are 14 residues in the CDR3. DNA for the CDR3: TGTGCCAGCAGTGAAGGGGCCTATAATGAAAAACTGTTTTTT. Protein: CASSEGAYNEKLFF.

The V and J genes are TRBV27 and TRBJ1-2, with D unresolved. V gave up 0 bases and J gave up 0 bases, with 11 bases separating them. Germline values: CDR1 MNHEY, CDR2 SMNVEV (reference sequence). The length of the CDR3 is 16 residues. The CDR3, as DNA: TGTGCCAGCAGTTTATCGCGCTCCCTTACTAACTATGGCTACACCTTC. The encoded protein is CASSLSRSLTNYGYTF.

This clonotype was counted ten times or more. The chain employs TRBV5-1 and TRBJ2-2; D is undetermined. The CDR3 sequence is 12 residues long. The germline V and J ends were trimmed by 5 bases and 5 bases, with 7 bases remaining between them. The germline CDR1 and CDR2 sequences are SGHRS and YFSETQ. CDR3 coding DNA: TGCGCCAGCAGACCTGATACCGGGGAGCTGTTTTTT. This encodes CASRPDTGELFF.

In its sample, this clonotype was seen a few times. The chain couples TRBV7-8 to TRBJ1-3, with unresolved D. The germline gives CDR1 SGHVS, CDR2 FQNEAQ. Between the trimmed V and J ends, which lost 5 bases and 5 bases, there was a span of 7 bases. The CDR3 loop spans 12 amino acids. In DNA, the CDR3 is TGTGCCAGCAGCCCAGCCCGAAACACCATATATTTT. The encoded protein is CASSPARNTIYF.

This clonotype was observed at least ten times. This chain uses TRBV18 with TRBJ1-1, with a weak D call TRBD1 (6 bases). This CDR3 has 14 residues. V lost 3 bases and J 7 bases, leaving 15 bases between the germline ends. Germline CDR1 and CDR2: KGHSH and LQKENI. As DNA, the CDR3 is TGTGCCAGCTCACCTCAAGACGGGGGCTTTGAAGCTTTCTTT. This codes for CASSPQDGGFEAFF.

Many counts were recorded for this clonotype. The rearrangement joins TRBV3-1 to TRBJ2-1, with a possible D match to TRBD1 (8 bases). Germline V lookup: CDR1 LGHDT, CDR2 YNNKEL (reference sequence). This CDR3 spans 13 amino acids. The ends were cut back, 3 bases at V and 9 bases at J, with 12 bases in the middle. CDR3 coding DNA: TGTGCCAGCAGCCAGACAGGGGAGGGTGAGCAGTTCTTC. Translating it yields CASSQTGEGEQFF.

This clonotype was detected ten times or more. The CDR3 spells CASSARGAGVTDTQYF. The CDR3 DNA reads as TGTGCCAGCAGCGCCCGGGGCGCGGGCGTGACGGATACGCAGTATTTT. The V call is TRBV7-9, the J call TRBJ2-3; D may match TRBD1 or TRBD2 (5 bases each). CDR1 and CDR2 (germline): SEHNR, FQNEAQ (reference sequence). This CDR3 spans 16 amino acids. V was pared by 5 bases and J by 6 bases, with 21 bases between.

In its sample, this clonotype was seen many times. The chain uses TRBV6-1 and TRBJ2-5, with D perhaps matching TRBD1 (6 bases). Germline CDR1 and CDR2: MNHNS and SASEGT. V was shortened by 5 bases and J by 5 bases, with 12 bases between the two germline ends. CDR3 size: 13 residues. DNA of the CDR3: TGTGCCAGCAGTCAAGGGCAGGGGGAGACCCAGTACTTC. Its translation is CASSQGQGETQYF.

This clonotype was observed at least ten times. V gene TRBV11-2 combines with J gene TRBJ2-7, with D tentatively TRBD1 (6 bases). This CDR3 has 14 residues. Germline V gene data show CDR1 as SGHAT and CDR2 as FQNNGV. V gave up 1 base and J gave up 3 bases, with 10 bases separating them. The CDR3 bases are TGTGCCAGCAGCTTAGCAGGGGAACTCTACGAGCAGTACTTC. It is translated as CASSLAGELYEQYF.

This clonotype was recorded many times. J is TRBJ1-1 and V is TRBV27; 10 positions agree with TRBD1. CDR1 is MNHEY, CDR2 SMNVEV, per germline (reference sequence). The CDR3 is 13 amino acids. V lost 4 bases and J lost 7; bases outside the gene matches: 3. CDR3 protein: CASSSGTGVEAFF. In nucleotides, the CDR3 is TGTGCCAGCAGTTCCGGGACAGGGGTTGAAGCTTTCTTT.

This clonotype was seen at least ten times. V is TRBV2 and J is TRBJ1-3; TRBD1 might be the D (6 bases). The length of the CDR3 is 14 residues. Germline V gives CDR1 SNHLY, CDR2 FYNNEI. V lost 2 bases and J lost 9, with 14 bases in between. The CDR3 DNA follows: TGTGCCAGCAGTGAACTGACAGGCGGAGGCACCATATATTTT. It translates to CASSELTGGGTIYF.

The genes are TRBV19 and TRBJ1-5; tentatively, D is TRBD1 (6 bases). The CDR3 has 15 residues. CDR1 and CDR2 from the germline V gene are LNHDA and SQIVND (reference sequence). V shed 4 bases and J shed 5 bases, with 15 bases lying between them. CDR3 amino acids: CASSTQRDIYQPQHF. The DNA for the CDR3 is TGTGCCAGTAGTACGCAACGGGACATATATCAGCCCCAGCATTTT.

V gene TRBV19 combines with J gene TRBJ2-7; D gene unclear. Trimming cost V 4 bases and J 6 bases, with 10 bases left between them. The CDR3 extends over 12 amino acids. Germline V lookup: CDR1 LNHDA, CDR2 SQIVND (reference sequence). CDR3 region: CASSTTPSEQYF. The CDR3 DNA sequence: TGTGCCAGTAGTACGACCCCCTCCGAGCAGTACTTC.

The gene calls are TRBV12-3 or TRBV12-4 and TRBJ2-3, with a tentative D call TRBD1 (5 bases). Deletions cut 3 bases from V and 9 bases from J, with 16 bases between. This CDR3 has 14 amino acids. The CDR3: CASSFVRVDGTQYF. CDR3 nucleotides: TGTGCCAGCAGTTTCGTCAGGGTAGATGGAACGCAGTATTTT.

This clonotype occurred a few times. This chain joins TRBV4-1 and TRBJ2-2; 8 nucleotides agree with TRBD1. Germline V gene sequence: CDR1 MGHRA, CDR2 YSYEKL. V trimming: 3 bases; J trimming: 2 bases; junction bases outside the gene matches: 2. This CDR3 has 15 amino acids. CDR3 residues: CASSHGQGNTGELFF. As DNA, the CDR3 is TGCGCCAGCAGCCACGGACAGGGTAACACCGGGGAGCTGTTTTTT.

For this clonotype: A much larger clone lies one base from this, so it may be a read error. The chain has TRBV5-1 and TRBJ1-2; D not certain. There are 13 residues in the CDR3. The germline CDR1 and CDR2 sequences are SGHRS and YFSETQ. For the CDR3, the DNA is TGTGCCAGCAGCTGGACCCAAAACGGTGGCTACACCTTC. It yields the protein CASSWTQNGGYTF.

The chain has TRBV7-8 and TRBJ2-7; D might be TRBD2 (5 bases). Germline CDR1 is SGHVS and CDR2 is FQNEAQ. The CDR3 has 13 amino acids. V was pared by 1 base and J by 3 bases, with 7 bases between. The CDR3 DNA reads TGTGCCAGCAGCTTAGAGAGCGGCTACGAGCAGTACTTC. It codes for CASSLESGYEQYF.

This clonotype has only one observation. This chain uses TRBV28 with TRBJ1-1; 8 bases are a match to TRBD1. The junction had 2 bases not matched to a gene; V was cut back by 7 bases and J by 4 bases. Germline values: CDR1 MDHEN, CDR2 SYDVKM. The CDR3 totals 12 residues. CDR3 DNA: TGTGCCAGCACAGGGGGCGTCACTGAAGCTTTCTTT. Residues: CASTGGVTEAFF.